This section outlines one TCR beta chain sequence together with its context. Its antigen is not identified. This sample is part of a study of T cell responses to AZD1222 COVID-19 vaccine. Study conclusions and caveats: Spike-specific TCR breadth and depth rose after two AZD1222 doses. The sample set comprised mostly white British donors with more females, and clonal diversity was possibly underestimated. Nearly half of the spike-specific TCRs reportedly recognize variant regions that carry no mutations.

Sequencing was performed with immunoSEQ multiplex PCR; in TCRdb, only in-frame clones are kept and a portion is missing. The table lists approximately 110,000 clones, approximately 92% of them singletons. The germline CDR1 and CDR2 sequences are LNHDA and SQIVND (reference sequence). Trimming took off 3 bases at V and 3 bases at J, with 8 bases between the two ends. The CDR3 spans 13 residues. The chain links TRBV19 to TRBJ1-1, with a possible D match to TRBD1 (5 bases). This receptor was identified in an adult who received the AZD1222 COVID-19 vaccine. The input for sequencing was peripheral blood, taken 28 days after the second AZD1222 dose. This chain's CDR3 is CASSIRGDTEAFF. The CDR3, as DNA: TGTGCCAGTAGTATTCGAGGGGACACTGAAGCTTTCTTT.